This T cell receptor (beta chain) emerged from a study of T cell repertoires in cytomegalovirus infection. Study findings and constraints: The ex vivo response was dominated by HLA-C-restricted CMV-specific TCR beta clonotypes.

V was clipped by 2 bases and J by 1 base, with 10 bases between them. CDR1 SEHNR and CDR2 FQNEAQ come from the germline V gene (reference sequence). This CDR3 region has 15 residues. This clonotype was counted at least ten times. Its antigen is still unknown. TCRdb re-derived calls from the reads in MiXCR, one entry per CDR3 protein. The sample yields about 440,000 distinct CDR3 sequences, 31% seen once. The TCR sequence derives from a human donor in good health (CMV status not recorded). Some clones in this sample may be carry-over from other donors' samples. What was sequenced was PBMCs. The rearrangement uses TRBV7-9 and TRBJ2-3; a possible D gene is TRBD1 (6 bases). The CDR3 nucleotides are TGTGCCAGCAGCTTAAATACAGGGCGCACAGATACGCAGTATTTT. Translated: CASSLNTGRTDTQYF.